Following are 22 T cell receptor beta chains from one sample sequenced in a study of patients and donors after allogeneic stem cell transplantation. A single record per CDR3 protein comes from TCRdb applying MiXCR to the RT-PCR reads. The sample consists of about 230,000 distinct CDR3 sequences, 13% to 15% of them appearing once. The sequencing sample was made of blood, either unsorted or a sorted T cell fraction (not recorded which). Every receptor here comes from a human donor who was either an allogeneic HSCT recipient or a stem cell or donor lymphocyte infusion donor (not recorded which). It is not recorded whose cells these are; they may come from a transplant donor.

This clonotype has ten or more counts. The chain has TRBV20-1 and TRBJ1-1, with 7 bases fitting TRBD1. The CDR3 is 16 amino acids. CDR1 and CDR2 (germline): DFQATT, SNEGSKA (reference sequence). The ends lost 6 bases at V and 5 bases at J; junction bases unmatched: 18. CDR3 sequence: CSAAYGRVGGGTEAFF. In nucleotides, the CDR3 is TGCAGTGCGGCGTATGGGAGGGTAGGGGGCGGGACTGAAGCTTTCTTT.

The table lists this clonotype with many counts. The chain couples TRBV30 to TRBJ1-6, with a tentative D call TRBD1 (6 bases). The CDR3 has 13 residues. Germline CDR1 GTSNPN, CDR2 SVGIG (reference sequence). The V end was cut by 1 base, the J end by 10 bases, with 11 bases between. CDR3: CAWSGQGLSPLHF. The CDR3 bases are TGTGCCTGGAGTGGCCAGGGGCTCTCACCCCTCCACTTT.

This chain connects TRBV5-1 to TRBJ1-3, with 9 positions matching TRBD1. The V gene end was trimmed by 4 bases and the J gene end by 15 bases; junction bases not matched to a gene: 5. In germline, CDR1 is SGHRS, CDR2 YFSETQ. The CDR3 is made up of 11 amino acids. Here the CDR3 reads CASSRDRARYF. The DNA of the CDR3 is TGCGCCAGCAGCCGGGACAGGGCAAGATATTTT.

This clonotype was recorded a few times. In nucleotides, the CDR3 is TGCGCCAGCAGCCCCGGGGGTGTGTACTACAATGAGCAGTTCTTC. It yields the protein CASSPGGVYYNEQFF. The gene calls are TRBV4-1 and TRBJ2-1, with D perhaps matching TRBD2 (6 bases). V lost 4 bases to trimming and J lost 3 bases, with 13 bases between them. The CDR3 is 15 residues long. Looked up from germline, CDR1 is MGHRA and CDR2 is YSYEKL.

This clonotype came up a few times. The CDR3 spells CASSPKMGYGYTF. Written as DNA, the CDR3 is TGCGCCAGCAGCCCGAAAATGGGCTATGGCTACACCTTC. The chain recombines TRBV5-1 with TRBJ1-2; D is ambiguous. Looked up from germline, CDR1 is SGHRS and CDR2 is YFSETQ. V was trimmed by 4 bases and J by 4 bases, leaving 11 bases between them. The CDR3 runs to 13 residues.

The V gene is TRBV12-3 or TRBV12-4, the J gene TRBJ1-1; TRBD1 aligns across 9 bases. The V segment lost 5 bases and the J segment 2 bases; nucleotides outside the gene matches: 6. There are 15 residues in the CDR3. Here the CDR3 DNA reads TGTGCCAGCAGTCCCAAACAGGGGGCAAACACTGAAGCTTTCTTT. The encoded protein is CASSPKQGANTEAFF.

This chain links TRBV12-3 or TRBV12-4 with TRBJ2-1, with 13 positions matching TRBD2. Germline trimming cut 6 bases from V and 8 bases from J; bases unmatched to any gene: 10. The CDR3 extends over 16 amino acids. CDR3 DNA sequence: TGTGCCAGCAGGCGGACTAGCGGGGGAGCACTCCATGAGCAGTTCTTC. This gives the protein CASRRTSGGALHEQFF.

A few counts support this clonotype. The chain has TRBV3-1 and TRBJ2-3, with 10 bases aligning to TRBD2. The V gene end was trimmed by 5 bases and the J gene end by 4 bases; junction bases not matched to a gene: 9. Germline lookup yields CDR1 LGHDT and CDR2 YNNKEL (reference sequence). There are 16 residues in the CDR3. The CDR3 here is CASSSKLLAGADTQYF. The DNA of the CDR3 is TGTGCCAGCAGCTCCAAGCTGCTAGCGGGGGCAGATACGCAGTATTTT.

This clonotype was detected only a few times. CDR3 in amino acids: CASSPWTSGIPDTQYF. The CDR3 DNA is TGTGCCAGCAGCCCCTGGACTAGCGGGATACCAGATACGCAGTATTTT. This sequence joins TRBV11-2 and TRBJ2-3; 12 bases align to TRBD2. The ends lost 5 bases at V and 4 bases at J; junction bases unmatched: 7. The CDR3 covers 16 residues. Germline CDR1 reads SGHAT; CDR2 reads FQNNGV.

The CDR3 bases are TGTGCCTGGGGCCGGGCCCTAGAGGGCACAGATACGCAGTATTTT. It specifies CAWGRALEGTDTQYF. V and J are TRBV30 and TRBJ2-3; no definite D call. Germline V gene data show CDR1 as GTSNPN and CDR2 as SVGIG (reference sequence). V shed 5 bases and J shed 1 base, with 16 bases lying between them. The CDR3 extends over 15 amino acids.

The chain links TRBV6-1 to TRBJ2-4, with 9 bases identical to TRBD1. Germline CDR1 MNHNS, CDR2 SASEGT. V lost 6 bases to trimming and J lost 8 bases; unmatched junction nucleotides: 11. The CDR3 consists of 15 residues. CDR3 nucleotides: TGTGCCAGCAGCGTGAAGTGGGACAGGGCTTACATTCAGTACTTC. Its translation is CASSVKWDRAYIQYF.

As DNA, the CDR3 is TGTGCCAGCAGGGACAGTAATTCACCCCTCCACTTT. The encoded protein is CASRDSNSPLHF. The rearrangement links TRBV6-6 to TRBJ1-6, with a weak D call TRBD1 (6 bases). V was trimmed by 6 bases and J by 6 bases, leaving 6 bases between them. Germline V CDR1 and CDR2: MNHNY, SVGAGI (reference sequence). CDR3 length: 12 residues.

This clonotype appeared a few times. CDR3: CASSQEGPGGVKTQYF. The CDR3 bases are TGTGCCAGCAGCCAAGAGGGTCCAGGGGGGGTTAAGACCCAGTACTTC. V and J are TRBV4-2 and TRBJ2-5, with D perhaps assigned TRBD1 or TRBD2 (7 bases each). CDR1 LGHNA and CDR2 YNFKEQ come from the germline V gene. The CDR3 covers 16 residues. V lost 0 bases, J lost 6 bases, and 17 bases lay in between.

The chain employs TRBV5-6 and TRBJ2-7; D ambiguous. Per the germline V gene, CDR1 is SGHDT and CDR2 is YYEEEE. The CDR3 totals 14 residues. The ends were cut back, 2 bases at V and 7 bases at J, with 16 bases in the middle. CDR3 coding DNA: TGTGCCAGCAGCTTCGCAGGCGACTTACGGGAGCAGTACTTC. It encodes CASSFAGDLREQYF.

The J gene is TRBJ2-1, the V gene TRBV9, with 8 bases lining up with TRBD1. V lost 3 bases and J lost 5; bases outside the gene matches: 7. The CDR3 sequence is 15 residues long. Looked up from germline, CDR1 is SGDLS and CDR2 is YYNGEE. The CDR3 sequence is CASSARQGPDNEQFF. DNA for the CDR3: TGTGCCAGCAGCGCCCGACAGGGGCCCGACAATGAGCAGTTCTTC.

This clonotype was counted at least ten times. The chain carries TRBV20-1 and TRBJ2-1, with no clear D. The V and J ends lost 2 bases and 2 bases respectively, with 10 bases between them. The CDR3 spans 14 residues. Germline CDR1 reads DFQATT; CDR2 reads SNEGSKA (reference sequence). The CDR3 loop reads CSARSNRAYNEQFF. In DNA, the CDR3 is TGCAGTGCTAGATCGAATAGGGCCTACAATGAGCAGTTCTTC.

This clonotype has a handful of counts. The chain has TRBV7-2 and TRBJ2-7; D unresolved. This CDR3 has 13 amino acids. Trimming took off 1 base at V and 3 bases at J, with 7 bases between the two ends. The germline V gene encodes CDR1 SGHTA and CDR2 FQGNSA. CDR3 protein: CASSLVIVYEQYF. The CDR3 DNA sequence: TGTGCCAGCAGCTTAGTTATCGTCTACGAGCAGTACTTC.

The rearrangement joins TRBV9 to TRBJ1-3, with 7 bases identical to TRBD1. V shed 2 bases, J shed 0 bases, and the junction held 8 bases outside the gene matches. The germline V gene encodes CDR1 SGDLS and CDR2 YYNGEE. CDR3 size: 17 residues. The CDR3 spells CASSVAQGTVSGNTIYF. The CDR3 bases are TGTGCCAGCAGCGTGGCCCAGGGGACAGTCTCTGGAAACACCATATATTTT.

CDR3 in amino acids: CASSLDGGAETQYF. The CDR3, as DNA: TGTGCCAGCAGCTTAGACGGGGGGGCAGAGACCCAGTACTTC. The J gene is TRBJ2-5, the V gene TRBV7-2, with 8 bases matching TRBD2. J was trimmed by 4 bases and V by 1 base; bases with no gene match: 2. Germline CDR1 and CDR2: SGHTA and FQGNSA. The CDR3 is 14 amino acids.

The chain couples TRBV20-1 to TRBJ2-1; the match to TRBD2 covers 12 bases. CDR1 DFQATT and CDR2 SNEGSKA come from the germline V gene (reference sequence). The ends lost 4 bases at V and 4 bases at J; junction bases unmatched: 5. CDR3 size: 15 residues. This chain's CDR3 is CSAKTSGSLYNEQFF. CDR3 DNA: TGCAGTGCTAAGACTAGCGGGAGCCTTTACAATGAGCAGTTCTTC.

V usage is TRBV27 and J usage is TRBJ2-4; D possibly uses TRBD1 or TRBD2 (5 bases each). The CDR3 runs to 14 residues. Germline V gene data show CDR1 as MNHEY and CDR2 as SMNVEV (reference sequence). V lost 6 bases and J 8 bases, leaving 17 bases between the germline ends. CDR3: CASSLGVARDIQYF. For the CDR3, the DNA is TGTGCCAGCAGCTTAGGGGTAGCGCGGGACATTCAGTACTTC.

Concerning this clonotype itself: A much larger clone differs by one base, so this may be a read error. The rearrangement links TRBV12-3 or TRBV12-4 to TRBJ2-7; D is undetermined. This CDR3 is 12 amino acids long. Trimming removed 8 bases at V and 3 bases at J, with 11 bases between. CDR3 nucleotides: TGTGCCAGCGGCCGATCATACTACGAGCAGTACTTC. Translated: CASGRSYYEQYF.